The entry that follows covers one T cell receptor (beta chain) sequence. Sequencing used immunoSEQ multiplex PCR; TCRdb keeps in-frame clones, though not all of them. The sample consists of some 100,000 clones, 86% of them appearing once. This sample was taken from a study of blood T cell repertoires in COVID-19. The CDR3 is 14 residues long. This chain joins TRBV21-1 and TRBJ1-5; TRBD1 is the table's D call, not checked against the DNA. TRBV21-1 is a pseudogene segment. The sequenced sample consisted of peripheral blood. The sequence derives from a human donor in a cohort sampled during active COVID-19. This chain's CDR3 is CATRQGFDNQPQHF. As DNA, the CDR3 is TGTGCCACCCGACAGGGATTCGACAATCAGCCCCAGCATTTT.